A selection of T cell receptor beta chains follows, all from one sample in a study of blood T cell repertoires in COVID-19. Assay used: immunoSEQ multiplex PCR; TCRdb lists only in-frame clones, some missing. The table records about 220,000 clones, more than 75% of them present only once. The sample comprised peripheral blood. The receptors here all came from a woman between 70 and 85 years old with COVID-19, enrolled during active disease. Each CDR3 is given with its conserved first and last residue. The order of the fields is CDR3 DNA, CDR3 protein, V gene, J gene, D gene, clone size, CDR3 length. The D gene is left open where the match is weak. Size is omitted from some rows. Given values are once, few, many or a class for expanded clones.

TGTGCCACCAGTGATCCGACCGGGACAGGTCACACCGGGGAGCTGTTTTTT,CATSDPTGTGHTGELFF,TRBV24-1,TRBJ2-2,TRBD1,NA,17
TGTGCCAGCAATAACGGGGCGGGGGTATACGAGCAGTACTTC,CASNNGAGVYEQYF,TRBV7-2,TRBJ2-7,TRBD2,NA,14
TGTGCCAGCAGAGTGCACAGGGTAGGGAACACTGAAGCTTTCTTT,CASRVHRVGNTEAFF,TRBV6-6,TRBJ1-1,NA,few,15
TGTGCCAGCAGTGGGGACAGTTCCTATGGCTACACCTTC,CASSGDSSYGYTF,TRBV2,TRBJ1-2,TRBD1,once,13
TGTGCCAGCTCACCAGTTGGGACAGGAAGCTATGGCTACACCTTC,CASSPVGTGSYGYTF,TRBV18,TRBJ1-2,TRBD1,NA,15
TGTGCCAGCACCCGTGGGGCTAGCGGGGGCACAGATACGCAGTATTTT,CASTRGASGGTDTQYF,TRBV9,TRBJ2-3,TRBD2,NA,16
TGTGCCAGCAGTTACTCCCCGGGACAAAAAAAACTGTTTTTT,CASSYSPGQKKLFF,TRBV6-5,TRBJ1-4,NA,once,14
TGTGCCAGCAGGATCGGCGGGAGGGCCGCCGGGGAGCTGTTTTTT,CASRIGGRAAGELFF,TRBV5-4,TRBJ2-2,TRBD2,NA,15
TGTGCCACCAGTGAGCCGACAGGACTCGGCTACACCTTC,CATSEPTGLGYTF,TRBV24-1,TRBJ1-2,NA,NA,13
TGTGCCAGCAGTTTGAGTTACAATGAGCAGTTCTTC,CASSLSYNEQFF,TRBV28,TRBJ2-1,NA,NA,12
TGTGCCAGCAGCGCAGGGACAGTCTCTGGAAACACCATATATTTT,CASSAGTVSGNTIYF,TRBV9,TRBJ1-3,TRBD1,few,15
TGTGCCAGTAGTGAGGGGGCCCTAGCCAAAAACATTCAGTACTTC,CASSEGALAKNIQYF,TRBV19,TRBJ2-4,TRBD1,NA,15
TGTGCCAGCAGTTTCGGCAGGGCCAATTCACCCCTCCACTTT,CASSFGRANSPLHF,TRBV27,TRBJ1-6,NA,NA,14
TGCAGCGTTGGAACAGGGGCCGAGCAGTACTTC,CSVGTGAEQYF,TRBV29-1,TRBJ2-7,TRBD1,NA,11
TGTGCCAGCAGTTCTAAAACAGGGGGTAACTATGGCTACACCTTC,CASSSKTGGNYGYTF,TRBV5-4,TRBJ1-2,TRBD1,NA,15
TGTGCCAGCAGTTATGGAGACGGGGGGCAAACTGAAGCTTTCTTT,CASSYGDGGQTEAFF,TRBV6-5,TRBJ1-1,NA,NA,15
TGTGCCAGCAGCCAACGCGGGGCGGAGGGCACTGAAGCTTTCTTT,CASSQRGAEGTEAFF,TRBV3-1/TRBV3-2,TRBJ1-1,NA,NA,15
TGCGCCAGCAGCTTGGGCGACAATCAGCCCCAGCATTTT,CASSLGDNQPQHF,TRBV5-1,TRBJ1-5,NA,NA,13
TGTGCCAGCAGCTTAAGACCAGGGGTCTACGAGCAGTACTTC,CASSLRPGVYEQYF,TRBV5-6,TRBJ2-7,NA,NA,14
TGTGCCAGCAGCCTATCAGGGATGAGCTCCTACAATGAGCAGTTCTTC,CASSLSGMSSYNEQFF,TRBV7-2,TRBJ2-1,NA,NA,16
TGTGCCAGCAGCTTAGGCGGGAGGAGTGTTAATGAGCAGTTCTTC,CASSLGGRSVNEQFF,TRBV7-2,TRBJ2-1,TRBD2,few,15
TGTGCCAGCAGTTCTCGACAGGGCTATCAGCCCCAGCATTTT,CASSSRQGYQPQHF,TRBV6-5,TRBJ1-5,TRBD1,NA,14
TGTGCCACCAGAGGACAAGGATACAATGAGCAGTTCTTC,CATRGQGYNEQFF,TRBV24-1,TRBJ2-1,NA,once,13
TGTGCCAGCAGTTTAGAGGTCGCAGGGCCCTACGAGCAGTACTTC,CASSLEVAGPYEQYF,TRBV27,TRBJ2-7,NA,few,15
TGTGCCACGGCGGGTCTTCTCAATGAGCAGTTCTTC,CATAGLLNEQFF,TRBV15,TRBJ2-1,NA,NA,12
TGTGCCAGCAGCCAACAACTAGCGGGATACAATGAGCAGTTCTTC,CASSQQLAGYNEQFF,TRBV3-1/TRBV3-2,TRBJ2-1,TRBD2,NA,15
TGTGCCAGCACTACGCAGTTGACTCATCAGCCCCAGCATTTT,CASTTQLTHQPQHF,TRBV28,TRBJ1-5,NA,NA,14
TGTGCCAGCAGTTTCCGGCTAGCGGGAGCGCACGAGCAGTACTTC,CASSFRLAGAHEQYF,TRBV27,TRBJ2-7,TRBD2,few,15
TGTGCCACCAGGTATGGGACAGAGAACACCGGGGAGCTGTTTTTT,CATRYGTENTGELFF,TRBV24-1,TRBJ2-2,TRBD1,NA,15
TGTGCCAGCAGCAAGACTAGCGGGAAGTCGGAGACCCAGTACTTC,CASSKTSGKSETQYF,TRBV9,TRBJ2-5,TRBD2,NA,15
TGTGCCAGCAGTTCTCATCCGGACAGGGTGAATCAGCCCCAGCATTTT,CASSSHPDRVNQPQHF,TRBV6-2/TRBV6-3,TRBJ1-5,TRBD1,NA,16
TGTGCCAGCACCCGGACTAGCGGGAGTGGCACAGATACGCAGTATTTT,CASTRTSGSGTDTQYF,TRBV25-1,TRBJ2-3,TRBD2,NA,16
TGTGCCAGCAGTGGCGTAATCTCGTCGACAGCTGGGGCCAACGTCCTGACTTTC,CASSGVISSTAGANVLTF,TRBV2,TRBJ2-6,NA,few,18
TGTGCCATCAGTCCACGTGGTCTGGGACAGGGGACTGAAAAACTGTTTTTT,CAISPRGLGQGTEKLFF,TRBV10-3,TRBJ1-4,TRBD1,NA,17
TGTGCCAGCAGATATGGACAGGGACCTCTGAACACTGAAGCTTTCTTT,CASRYGQGPLNTEAFF,TRBV7-2,TRBJ1-1,TRBD1,NA,16
TGTGCCAGCAGCTTTACCAGAGTGGGGGGGGAGCAGTACTTC,CASSFTRVGGEQYF,TRBV7-2,TRBJ2-7,TRBD2,NA,14
TGTGCCAGCAGCTTAGGTCTAGCGGGAACCCCAGATACGCAGTATTTT,CASSLGLAGTPDTQYF,TRBV7-2,TRBJ2-3,TRBD2,NA,16
TGTGCCAGCTCTGTTGGAGGGTCCTACGAGCAGTACTTC,CASSVGGSYEQYF,TRBV18,TRBJ2-7,NA,NA,13
TGTGCCAGCAGTTCCCCCTCGACAGGCCCCCTACAGCAGTTCTTC,CASSSPSTGPLQQFF,TRBV27,TRBJ2-1,NA,NA,15
TGTGCCAGCAGTTTTACCCAGGGCAACTATGGCTACACCTTC,CASSFTQGNYGYTF,TRBV28,TRBJ1-2,NA,few,14
TGTGCCAGCAGTCTTTCGAATCTCAGGGGAAACACCATATATTTT,CASSLSNLRGNTIYF,TRBV28,TRBJ1-3,NA,NA,15
TGTGCCACCAGTGATTTCGCTAGTCACTCCTACAATGAGCAGTTCTTC,CATSDFASHSYNEQFF,TRBV24-1,TRBJ2-1,NA,NA,16
TGCGCCAGCAGCTTAACAGGGACAGCTAGCACAGATACGCAGTATTTT,CASSLTGTASTDTQYF,TRBV5-1,TRBJ2-3,TRBD1,NA,16
TGTGCCAGTAGTACAGCCGGGACAGTCCAAGAGACCCAGTACTTC,CASSTAGTVQETQYF,TRBV19,TRBJ2-5,TRBD1,NA,15
TGTGCCTGGAGTCTAGCGGGCTACGAGCAGTACTTC,CAWSLAGYEQYF,TRBV30,TRBJ2-7,TRBD2,NA,12
TGTGCCACCAGTGGAAGGACATACTCCTACAATGAGCAGTTCTTC,CATSGRTYSYNEQFF,TRBV24-1,TRBJ2-1,NA,once,15
TGTGCCAGCTCACCTCGACAGGTAGACACTGAAGCTTTCTTT,CASSPRQVDTEAFF,TRBV18,TRBJ1-1,NA,few,14
TGTGCCAGCAGTTTCAGTGCGGGGGGGCAGTACTTC,CASSFSAGGQYF,TRBV12-3/TRBV12-4,TRBJ2-7,TRBD2,NA,12
TGTGCCAGCAGCTCTAGCGGGGCCCGCTCCTACAATGAGCAGTTCTTC,CASSSSGARSYNEQFF,TRBV7-9,TRBJ2-1,TRBD2,NA,16
TGTGCCAGCAGTCAGGCCCCTAGCTTCAATGAGCAGTTCTTC,CASSQAPSFNEQFF,TRBV7-9,TRBJ2-1,NA,NA,14
TGTGCCAGCAGCCATATCACAGGGGGGATTGATAGCAATCAGCCCCAGCATTTT,CASSHITGGIDSNQPQHF,TRBV4-2,TRBJ1-5,TRBD1,NA,18
TGCGCCAGCAGCCCTAACCCAGGGGAGATAAAAGAGACCCAGTACTTC,CASSPNPGEIKETQYF,TRBV5-1,TRBJ2-5,NA,NA,16
TGTGCCAGCAATACAGGGGGCGCCATCAGTACCATATATTTT,CASNTGGAISTIYF,TRBV2,TRBJ1-3,TRBD1,once,14
TGCGCCAGCAGCCCCCCAGGGGGCATTTCTGGGGCCAACGTCCTGACTTTC,CASSPPGGISGANVLTF,TRBV5-1,TRBJ2-6,TRBD1,NA,17
TGTGCCACCAGCAGAGATAAGGGGCTAGCGGGAGGCATTGATAGGGAGCTGTTTTTT,CATSRDKGLAGGIDRELFF,TRBV15,TRBJ2-2,TRBD2,NA,19
TGTGCCAGCAGTGAAGCAGGGAGATACGAGCAGTACTTC,CASSEAGRYEQYF,TRBV6-1,TRBJ2-7,NA,NA,13
TGTGCCAGCAGTTTTCAGTCTTCGGGACTAGCAGGGTCCAATGAGCAGTTCTTC,CASSFQSSGLAGSNEQFF,TRBV28,TRBJ2-1,TRBD2,NA,18
TGTGCCAGCAGTGCAGGTGACAGGGGGCAGCCCCAGCATTTT,CASSAGDRGQPQHF,TRBV2,TRBJ1-5,TRBD1,NA,14
TGTGCCAGCAGCGTAGCCTCAGGGGAGTCTGGAAACACCATATATTTT,CASSVASGESGNTIYF,TRBV9,TRBJ1-3,NA,NA,16